This T cell receptor beta chain came from a study of blood T cell repertoires in COVID-19. Study background: Sites in the United States, Italy and Spain provided acute and convalescent COVID-19 samples.

The CDR3 runs to 16 residues. V lost 1 base to trimming and J lost 4 bases, with 14 bases between them. Germline lookup yields CDR1 SGHVS and CDR2 FNYEAQ. Original methodology: Reference gene primer amplification in the assay estimated nucleated cell counts. Profiling relied on immunoSEQ multiplex PCR, and the TCRdb table lists in-frame clones only, not all of them. V, J and clone size were drawn from that table, and D and trimming were deduced from the DNA. The top ten hold roughly a tenth of the sample, which has about 310,000 clones, roughly 91% seen once. Participant-reported clinical history was the basis for cohort assignment. Either two negative PCRs, clearance, or symptom resolution qualified Cohort 3 donors as recovered.

The rearrangement joins TRBV7-6 to TRBJ2-1, with D possibly being TRBD2 (6 bases). The material sequenced was PBMCs or T cells enriched from blood (not recorded which). This receptor was obtained from a woman aged 25 to 45 who had recovered from COVID-19. The CDR3 reads CASSLVGPGGYNEQFF. CDR3 bases: TGTGCCAGCAGCTTAGTGGGCCCCGGGGGTTACAATGAGCAGTTCTTC.